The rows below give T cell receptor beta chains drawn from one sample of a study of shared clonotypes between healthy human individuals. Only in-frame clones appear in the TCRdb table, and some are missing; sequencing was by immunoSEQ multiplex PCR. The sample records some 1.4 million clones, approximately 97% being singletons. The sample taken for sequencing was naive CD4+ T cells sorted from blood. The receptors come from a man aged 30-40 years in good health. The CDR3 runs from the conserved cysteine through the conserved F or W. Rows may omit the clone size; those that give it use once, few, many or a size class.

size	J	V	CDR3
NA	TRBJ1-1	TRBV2	CASSENRVTAFF
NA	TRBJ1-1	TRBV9	CASTPALTGGTEAFF
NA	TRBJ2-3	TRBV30	CAWTGMGTSGLTDTQYF
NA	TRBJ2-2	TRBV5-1	CASTPFSGVVTGELFF
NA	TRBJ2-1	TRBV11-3	CASSSKARAGARNEQFF
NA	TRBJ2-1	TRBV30	CAVSGLNEQFF
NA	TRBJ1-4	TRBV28	CASSLFGTGSEKLFF
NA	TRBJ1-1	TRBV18	CASSQRNTRIMTEAFF
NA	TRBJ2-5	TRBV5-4	CASSSGLAATYQETQYF
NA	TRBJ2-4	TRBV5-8	CASSPGGEPAKNIQYF
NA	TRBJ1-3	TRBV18	CASSRAGSDTIYF
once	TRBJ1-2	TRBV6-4	CASSDSRQGGYTF
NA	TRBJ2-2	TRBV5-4	CASSLDVRSVGELFF
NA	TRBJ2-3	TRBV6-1	CASSGQTGTDTQYF
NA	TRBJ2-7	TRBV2	CASNKGSSYEQYF
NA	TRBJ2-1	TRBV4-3	CASSQRTVSSYNEQFF
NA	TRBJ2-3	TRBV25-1	CASSESNEDTQYF
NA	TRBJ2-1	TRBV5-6	CASSLSSNEQFF